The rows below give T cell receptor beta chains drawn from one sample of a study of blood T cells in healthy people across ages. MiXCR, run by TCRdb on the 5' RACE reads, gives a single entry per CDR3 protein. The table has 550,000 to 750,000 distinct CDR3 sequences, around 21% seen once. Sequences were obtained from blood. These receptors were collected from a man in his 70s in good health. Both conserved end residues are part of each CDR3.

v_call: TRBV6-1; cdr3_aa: CASSRNSVSSPLQETQYF
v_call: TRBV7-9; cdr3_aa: CASSLQGTLAQAFF
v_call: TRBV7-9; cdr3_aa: CASSLMGLGTYEQYF
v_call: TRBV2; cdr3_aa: CASGLAGSYEQYF
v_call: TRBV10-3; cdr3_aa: CAISGTGDYNEQFF
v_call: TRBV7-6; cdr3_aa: CASSLEMRGPGSYNEQFF
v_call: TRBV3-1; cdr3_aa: CASGDLGGDQYF
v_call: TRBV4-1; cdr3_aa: CASSPQGWETQYF
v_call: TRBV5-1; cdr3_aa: CASSLGGSGSGTEAFF
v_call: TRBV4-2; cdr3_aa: CASSRDGSGGETQYF
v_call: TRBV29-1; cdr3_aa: CSVAAGVGIQYF
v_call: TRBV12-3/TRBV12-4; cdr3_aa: CASSGTGARNNQPQHF
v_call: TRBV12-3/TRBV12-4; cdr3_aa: CASSRRQHQETQYF
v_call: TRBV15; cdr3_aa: CATSARGLAGSGSYNEQFF
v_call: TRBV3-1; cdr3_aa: CASMGSLAGRNVQFF
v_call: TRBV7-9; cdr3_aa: CASSSKTGLPYEQYF
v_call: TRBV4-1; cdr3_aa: CASSHLAGELFF
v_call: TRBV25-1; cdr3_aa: CASSALTPTGAMNTEAFF
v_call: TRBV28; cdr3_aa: CASSSLAGSSGANVLTF
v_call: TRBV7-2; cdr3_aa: CASSLPGQVAAFF
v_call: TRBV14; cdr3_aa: CASSQAYGLAGPQETQYF
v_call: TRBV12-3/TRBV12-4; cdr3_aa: CASSSQGAGRPIYF
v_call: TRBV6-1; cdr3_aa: CASSEAKAAYGYTF
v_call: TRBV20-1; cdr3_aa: CSARGGRGNTEAFF
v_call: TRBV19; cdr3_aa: CATGTEGATQYF
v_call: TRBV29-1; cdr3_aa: CSVESSPQVDEQFF
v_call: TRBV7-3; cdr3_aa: CASSYLAGEAYEQYF
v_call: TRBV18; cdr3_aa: CASSLGQETNEQYF
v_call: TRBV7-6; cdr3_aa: CASSYNGQSETQYF
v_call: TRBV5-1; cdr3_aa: CASSLEAGTTYEQYF
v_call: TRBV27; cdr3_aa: CASSRPSSGEYNEQFF
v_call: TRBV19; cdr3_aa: CASSIIQGATYNEQFF
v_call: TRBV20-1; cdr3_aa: CSAREIPLAGVNYEQYF
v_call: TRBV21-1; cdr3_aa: CASITVTTTEAFF
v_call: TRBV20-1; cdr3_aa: CSAKRIRGDNEQFF